A selection of T cell receptor beta chains follows, all from one sample in a study of T cell changes during pregnancy in multiple sclerosis. Generated by immunoSEQ multiplex PCR, the TCRdb table keeps only in-frame clones and is missing some. The sample carries some 44,000 clones, 80% to 95% recorded once. The starting material was CD4+ T cells from peripheral blood mononuclear cells, obtained before pregnancy. All receptors derive from a female donor with multiple sclerosis, enrolled in a pregnancy study. Both conserved end residues are part of each CDR3. The D gene is left open where the match is weak. Expanded clones get a size class; other rows say once, few or many, or leave the size out.

.	TRBV28	TRBJ2-1	TRBD2	TGTGCCAGCCTCTCTAGCGGGAGGGCCGAGGTTGAGCAGTTCTTC	CASLSSGRAEVEQFF
.	TRBV7-2	TRBJ2-3	TRBD1	TGTGCCAGCAGCTTGCAGGGGGCTGGAAATACGCAGTATTTT	CASSLQGAGNTQYF
.	TRBV7-2	TRBJ2-1	.	TGTGCCAGCAGCTCAAGGCAGGTTCCCTACAATGAGCAGTTCTTC	CASSSRQVPYNEQFF
.	TRBV20-1	TRBJ2-7	.	TGCAGTGCTCCTCCCCGGTACTTC	CSAPPRYF
.	TRBV7-9	TRBJ2-7	.	TGTGCCAGCAGCTTAGGCGTTTCAGGTAAATCCTACGAGCAGTACTTC	CASSLGVSGKSYEQYF
few	TRBV7-6	TRBJ2-2	.	TGTGCCAGCAGCCCAAGAGGCTCAGGGGGGACCGGGGAGCTGTTTTTT	CASSPRGSGGTGELFF
.	TRBV6-6	TRBJ2-7	.	TGTGCCAGCAGTCCCAGATCGACACCCTCCTCCTACGAGCAGTACTTC	CASSPRSTPSSYEQYF
.	TRBV10-2	TRBJ2-7	TRBD1	TGCGCCAGCAGTGAGTTACAGGGGGCTTCCTTC	CASSELQGASF
.	TRBV7-9	TRBJ1-5	.	TGTGCCAGCAGCTTCGACAGCCAGCCCAATCAGCCCCAGCATTTT	CASSFDSQPNQPQHF
.	TRBV5-1	TRBJ1-3	TRBD1	TGCGCCAGCCGACAGGGGCCGAGCTCTGGAAACACCATATATTTT	CASRQGPSSGNTIYF
.	TRBV6-1	TRBJ2-1	.	TGTGCCAGCAGTGGGAGACAGGCCAACTCCTACAATGAGCAGTTCTTC	CASSGRQANSYNEQFF
.	TRBV7-2	TRBJ1-1	.	TGTGCCAGCAGCTTAGCAGCGACAGATGAAGCTTTCTTT	CASSLAATDEAFF
.	TRBV7-8	TRBJ2-7	.	TGTGCCAGCAGCCTAAGATGGACAGACTCCTACGAGCAGTACTTC	CASSLRWTDSYEQYF
.	TRBV11-2	TRBJ1-2	.	TGTGCCAGCAGCTTAGACCCGGTCGCGGTGGACTACACCTTC	CASSLDPVAVDYTF
once	TRBV6-5	TRBJ2-1	.	TGTGCCAGCAGTTGGTTGGGGGGGGGCAACAATGAGCAGTTCTTC	CASSWLGGGNNEQFF
.	TRBV27	TRBJ2-1	.	TGTGCCAGCAGTTTATCCAGGGTTTTACGAAATGAGCAGTTCTTC	CASSLSRVLRNEQFF
.	TRBV28	TRBJ2-3	TRBD2	TGTGCCACCTGGACTAGCGGGAGGCGGGCAGATACGCAGTATTTT	CATWTSGRRADTQYF
.	TRBV2	TRBJ2-4	TRBD1	TGTGCCAGCAAAAGGGGACAGCCTATAGCCAAAAACATTCAGTACTTC	CASKRGQPIAKNIQYF
.	TRBV19	TRBJ2-1	.	TGTGCCAGTAGTATAGTGACAGCCACCTACAATGAGCAGTTCTTC	CASSIVTATYNEQFF
.	TRBV7-2	TRBJ2-7	TRBD1	TGTGCCAGCAGCTTATCGACAGGGGGCTACGAGCAGTACTTC	CASSLSTGGYEQYF
once	TRBV6-5	TRBJ1-3	.	TGTGCCAGCAGTTACTCAGGGGATGGAAACACCATATATTTT	CASSYSGDGNTIYF
.	TRBV29-1	TRBJ1-2	TRBD1	TGCAGCGTTGAGGGACAGGGGGCGGGCTACACCTTC	CSVEGQGAGYTF
.	TRBV7-9	TRBJ2-5	TRBD2	TGTGCCAGCAGCTTAACTAGCGGGACCCAAGAGACCCAGTACTTC	CASSLTSGTQETQYF
medium-sized	TRBV18	TRBJ2-2	TRBD1	TGTGCCAGCTCACCACCGCACAGGGGGCCGGCCGGGGAGCTGTTTTTT	CASSPPHRGPAGELFF
.	TRBV9	TRBJ2-5	TRBD2	TGTGCCAGCAGCTTAAGACTAGCGGAGACCCAGTACTTC	CASSLRLAETQYF
.	TRBV27	TRBJ2-1	TRBD2	TGTGCCAGCAGGAGACTAGCGGTGTACAATGAGCAGTTCTTC	CASRRLAVYNEQFF
.	TRBV18	TRBJ2-2	.	TGTGCCAGCTCACGTCAGGGTGGAAACACCGGGGAGCTGTTTTTT	CASSRQGGNTGELFF
.	TRBV15	TRBJ2-7	.	TGTGCCACCAGCAGCCCGACAAGCTCCTACGAGCAGTACTTC	CATSSPTSSYEQYF
.	TRBV10-3	TRBJ2-3	.	TGTGCCATCAGTGTACTGGGACACCGCAGCACAGATACGCAGTATTTT	CAISVLGHRSTDTQYF
.	TRBV6-1	TRBJ2-1	TRBD2	TGTGCCAGCACCTGGACTAGCGGTTCCTACAATGAGCAGTTCTTC	CASTWTSGSYNEQFF
.	TRBV5-1	TRBJ2-2	.	TGCGCCAGCAGCTTGACAGAGACCGGGGAGCTGTTTTTT	CASSLTETGELFF
.	TRBV7-3	TRBJ2-1	TRBD2	TGTGCCAGCAGCTCATTAGCGGGGGGGCGGAAAGGTGAGCAGTTCTTC	CASSSLAGGRKGEQFF
.	TRBV5-5	TRBJ1-5	TRBD1	TGTGCCAGCAGCATCGGACAGGGGGCGTATGGACAGCCCCAGCATTTT	CASSIGQGAYGQPQHF
.	TRBV7-2	TRBJ2-3	.	TGTGCCAGCAGCATACACACAGATACGCAGTATTTT	CASSIHTDTQYF
.	TRBV7-9	TRBJ2-1	TRBD2	TGTGCCAGCAGGCCCCCTGGTGCGGGAGGAAGCCGGGAGCAGTTCTTC	CASRPPGAGGSREQFF
.	TRBV5-1	TRBJ2-2	TRBD2	TGCGCCAGCAGCTGGGTAGCGGGAGCCACCGGGGAGCTGTTTTTT	CASSWVAGATGELFF
.	TRBV19	TRBJ1-1	.	TGTGCCAGTAGTATAGAATGGCTCACTGAAGCTTTCTTT	CASSIEWLTEAFF